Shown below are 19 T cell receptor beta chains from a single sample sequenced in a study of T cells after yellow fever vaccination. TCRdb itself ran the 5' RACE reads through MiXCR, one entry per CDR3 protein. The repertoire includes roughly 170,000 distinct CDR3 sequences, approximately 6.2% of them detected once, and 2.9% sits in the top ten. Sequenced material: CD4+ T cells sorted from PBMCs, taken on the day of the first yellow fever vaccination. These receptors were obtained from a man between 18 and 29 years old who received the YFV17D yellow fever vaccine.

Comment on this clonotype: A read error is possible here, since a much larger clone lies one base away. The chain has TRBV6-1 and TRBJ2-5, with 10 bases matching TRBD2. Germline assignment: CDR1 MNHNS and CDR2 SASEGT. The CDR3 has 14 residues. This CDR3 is CASSNSGGQEAQYF. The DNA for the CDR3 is TGTGCCAGCAGCAATAGCGGGGGGCAAGAGGCCCAGTACTTC.

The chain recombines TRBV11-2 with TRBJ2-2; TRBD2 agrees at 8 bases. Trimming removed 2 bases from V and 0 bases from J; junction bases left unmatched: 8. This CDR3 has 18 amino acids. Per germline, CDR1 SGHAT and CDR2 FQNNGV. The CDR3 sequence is CASSLQGGGPANTGELFF. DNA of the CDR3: TGTGCCAGCAGCTTACAGGGCGGGGGGCCTGCGAACACCGGGGAGCTGTTTTTT. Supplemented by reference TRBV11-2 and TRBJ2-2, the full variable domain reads EAGVAQSPRYKIIEKRQSVAFWCNPISGHATLYWYQQILGQGPKLLIQFQNNGVVDDSQLPKDRFSAERLKGVDSTLKIQPAKLEDSAVYLCASSLQGGGPANTGELFFGEGSRLTVL.

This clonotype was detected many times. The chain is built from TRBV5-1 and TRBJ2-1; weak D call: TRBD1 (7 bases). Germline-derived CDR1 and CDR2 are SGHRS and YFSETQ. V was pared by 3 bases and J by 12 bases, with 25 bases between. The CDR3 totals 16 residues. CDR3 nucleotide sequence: TGCGCCAGCAGCTCTGTACAGGGAACCGCGCAGGGGGGGCAGTTCTTC. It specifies CASSSVQGTAQGGQFF.

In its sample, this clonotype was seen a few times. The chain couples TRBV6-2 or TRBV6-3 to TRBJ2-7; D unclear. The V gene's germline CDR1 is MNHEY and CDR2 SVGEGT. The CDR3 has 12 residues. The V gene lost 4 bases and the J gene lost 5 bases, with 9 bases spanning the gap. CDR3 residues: CASSSRTDEQYF. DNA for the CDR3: TGTGCCAGCAGTTCTCGGACGGACGAGCAGTACTTC.

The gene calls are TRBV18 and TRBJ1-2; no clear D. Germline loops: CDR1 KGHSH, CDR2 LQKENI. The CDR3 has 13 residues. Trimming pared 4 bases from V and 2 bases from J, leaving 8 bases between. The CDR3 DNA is TGTGCCAGCTCACGCGAGACAAACTATGGCTACACCTTC. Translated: CASSRETNYGYTF. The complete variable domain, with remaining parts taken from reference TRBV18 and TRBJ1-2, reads NAGVMQNPRHLVRRRGQEARLRCSPMKGHSHVYWYRQLPEEGLKFMVYLQKENIIDESGMPKERFSAEFPKEGPSILRIQQVVRGDSAAYFCASSRETNYGYTFGSGTRLTVV.

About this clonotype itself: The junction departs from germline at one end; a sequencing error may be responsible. The CDR3 reads CASSPTPEGRRSF. CDR3 sequence (DNA): TGTGCCAGCAGCCCAACCCCCGAGGGGCGCCGCTCCTTC. The chain links TRBV9 to TRBJ2-4; tentatively, D is TRBD1 or TRBD2 (5 bases each). The CDR3 has 13 amino acids. Germline CDR1 and CDR2: SGDLS and YYNGEE.

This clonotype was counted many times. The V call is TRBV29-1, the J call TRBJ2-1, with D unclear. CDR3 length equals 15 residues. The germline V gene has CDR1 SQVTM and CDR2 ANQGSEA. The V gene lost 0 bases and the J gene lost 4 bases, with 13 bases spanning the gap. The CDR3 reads CSVEDTGHGYNEQFF. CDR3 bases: TGCAGCGTTGAAGATACGGGCCACGGTTACAATGAGCAGTTCTTC.

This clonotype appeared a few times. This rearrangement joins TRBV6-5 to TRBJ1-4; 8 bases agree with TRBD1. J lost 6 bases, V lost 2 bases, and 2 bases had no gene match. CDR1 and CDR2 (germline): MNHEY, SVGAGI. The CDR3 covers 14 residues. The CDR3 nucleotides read TGTGCCAGCAGTTACGGACAGGGTTATGAAAAACTGTTTTTT. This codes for CASSYGQGYEKLFF.

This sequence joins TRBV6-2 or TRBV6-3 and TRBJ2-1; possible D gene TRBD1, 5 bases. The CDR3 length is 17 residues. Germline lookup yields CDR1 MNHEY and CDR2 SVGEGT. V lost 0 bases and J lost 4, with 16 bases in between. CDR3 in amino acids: CASSYSPGRAPYNEQFF. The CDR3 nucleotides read TGTGCCAGCAGTTACTCTCCCGGCAGGGCCCCTTACAATGAGCAGTTCTTC.

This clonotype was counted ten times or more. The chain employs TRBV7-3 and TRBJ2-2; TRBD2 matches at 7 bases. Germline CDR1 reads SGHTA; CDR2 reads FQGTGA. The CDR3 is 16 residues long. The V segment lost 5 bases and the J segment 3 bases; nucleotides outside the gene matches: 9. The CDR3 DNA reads TGTGCCAGCAGCACAACTGGGGCGGGGGACACCGGGGAGCTGTTTTTT. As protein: CASSTTGAGDTGELFF.

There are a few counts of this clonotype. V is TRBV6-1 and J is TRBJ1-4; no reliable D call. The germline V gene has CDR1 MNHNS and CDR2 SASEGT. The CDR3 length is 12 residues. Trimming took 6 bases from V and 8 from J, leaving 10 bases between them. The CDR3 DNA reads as TGTGCCAGCAGACGTGGGGAGGAAAAACTGTTTTTT. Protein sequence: CASRRGEEKLFF.

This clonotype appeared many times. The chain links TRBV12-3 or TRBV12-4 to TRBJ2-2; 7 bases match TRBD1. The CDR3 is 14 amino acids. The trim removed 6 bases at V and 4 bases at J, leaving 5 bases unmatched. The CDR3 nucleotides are TGTGCCAGCAGGGTACAGGGGATCACCGGGGAGCTGTTTTTT. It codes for CASRVQGITGELFF.

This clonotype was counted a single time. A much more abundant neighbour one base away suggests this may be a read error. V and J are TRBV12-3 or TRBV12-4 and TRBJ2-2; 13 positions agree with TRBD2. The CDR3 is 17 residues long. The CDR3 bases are TGTACCAGCACCCTGACTAGCGGGGGGTCGAACACCGGGGAGCTGTTTTTT. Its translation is CTSTLTSGGSNTGELFF.

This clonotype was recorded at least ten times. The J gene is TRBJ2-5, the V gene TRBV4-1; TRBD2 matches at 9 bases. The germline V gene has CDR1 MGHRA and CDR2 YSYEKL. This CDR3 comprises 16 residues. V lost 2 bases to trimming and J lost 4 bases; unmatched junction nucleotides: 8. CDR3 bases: TGCGCCAGCAGCCAACTTTGGGCGGGGGGGCGAGAGACCCAGTACTTC. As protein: CASSQLWAGGRETQYF.

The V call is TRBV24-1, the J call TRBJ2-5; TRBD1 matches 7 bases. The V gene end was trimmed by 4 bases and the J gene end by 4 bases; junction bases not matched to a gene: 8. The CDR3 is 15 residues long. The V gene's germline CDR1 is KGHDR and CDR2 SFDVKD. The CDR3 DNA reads TGTGCCACCAGTGAGAGACAGGGCCGGCGAGAGACCCAGTACTTC. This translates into CATSERQGRRETQYF.

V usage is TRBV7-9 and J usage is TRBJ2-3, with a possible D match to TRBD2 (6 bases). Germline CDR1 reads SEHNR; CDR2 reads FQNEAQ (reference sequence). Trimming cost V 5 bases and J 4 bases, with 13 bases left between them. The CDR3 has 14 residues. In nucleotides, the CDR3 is TGTGCCAGCAGCAGAGACGGCGGGGCAGATACGCAGTATTTT. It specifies CASSRDGGADTQYF.

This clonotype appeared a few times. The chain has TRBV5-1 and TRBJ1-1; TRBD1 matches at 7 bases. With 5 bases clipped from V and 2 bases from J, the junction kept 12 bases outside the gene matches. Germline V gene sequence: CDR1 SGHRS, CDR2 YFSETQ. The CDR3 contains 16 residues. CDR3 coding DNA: TGCGCCAGCAGACCCCCGGGGAGGGGGCTTAACACTGAAGCTTTCTTT. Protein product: CASRPPGRGLNTEAFF.

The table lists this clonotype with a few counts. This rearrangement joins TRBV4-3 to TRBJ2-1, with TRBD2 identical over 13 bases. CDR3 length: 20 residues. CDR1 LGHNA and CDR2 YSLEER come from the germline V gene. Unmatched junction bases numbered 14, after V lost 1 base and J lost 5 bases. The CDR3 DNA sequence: TGCGCCAGCAGCCAAGTCGTACCTCGACTAGCGGGGGGCGTGGACAATGAGCAGTTCTTC. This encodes CASSQVVPRLAGGVDNEQFF.

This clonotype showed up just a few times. Here the CDR3 reads CASSQEFGTSGGRTQYF. CDR3 coding DNA: TGCGCCAGCAGCCAGGAATTCGGGACTAGCGGGGGGAGAACGCAGTATTTT. This rearrangement joins TRBV4-1 to TRBJ2-3; 15 nucleotides agree with TRBD2. This CDR3 comprises 17 residues. The V segment lost 3 bases and the J segment 9 bases; nucleotides outside the gene matches: 10. The V gene's germline CDR1 is MGHRA and CDR2 YSYEKL.